What follows are 14 T cell receptor beta chains derived from one specimen sequenced in a study of radiation and T cells in renal cell carcinoma. Assay: immunoSEQ multiplex PCR; the TCRdb copy retains only in-frame clones and omits some. This repertoire shows some 20,000 clones, more than 40% found once; its top ten account for 16%. The treatment: 15 Gy SBRT to primary tumor, nephrectomy 4 weeks later. The sample here was tumor tissue, taken from a patient whose treatment included radiotherapy and nephrectomy. These receptors originate from a woman between 50 and 59 years old with renal cell carcinoma.

J is TRBJ2-1 and V is TRBV7-2; no definite D call. The V and J ends lost 3 bases and 6 bases respectively, with 12 bases between them. CDR1 SGHTA and CDR2 FQGNSA come from the germline V gene. CDR3 length equals 14 residues. The CDR3 sequence is CASSFRNERNEQFF. In nucleotides, the CDR3 is TGTGCCAGCAGCTTTAGGAACGAGCGCAATGAGCAGTTCTTC.

J is TRBJ2-6 and V is TRBV9; D gene uncertain. Germline V gene sequence: CDR1 SGDLS, CDR2 YYNGEE. The CDR3 is 18 residues long. V gave up 0 bases and J gave up 0 bases, with 13 bases separating them. CDR3 nucleotides: TGTGCCAGCAGCGTAGGTGGGCAGTTCATCTCTGGGGCCAACGTCCTGACTTTC. Its translation is CASSVGGQFISGANVLTF. Using reference TRBV9 and TRBJ2-6 for the parts outside the CDR3, the full variable domain is DSGVTQTPKHLITATGQRVTLRCSPRSGDLSVYWYQQSLDQGLQFLIQYYNGEERAKGNILERFSAQQFPDLHSELNLSSLELGDSALYFCASSVGGQFISGANVLTFGAGSRLTVL.

The chain employs TRBV5-6 and TRBJ2-5; 7 bases align to TRBD2. This CDR3 has 17 residues. Looked up from germline, CDR1 is SGHDT and CDR2 is YYEEEE. The V gene end was trimmed by 0 bases and the J gene end by 3 bases; junction bases not matched to a gene: 11. The CDR3 region is CASSLVVGGILEETQYF. DNA for the CDR3: TGTGCCAGCAGCTTGGTAGTGGGGGGGATACTTGAAGAGACCCAGTACTTC.

The table lists this clone with a few counts. The chain joins TRBV7-9 to TRBJ1-2; 11 bases align to TRBD1. The CDR3 runs 13 residues. Germline V CDR1 and CDR2: SEHNR, FQNEAQ (reference sequence). V was pared by 5 bases and J by 5 bases, with 1 base of the junction left unmatched. The CDR3 loop is CASSGTGGYGYTF. The CDR3 nucleotides read TGTGCCAGCAGCGGGACAGGGGGGTATGGCTACACCTTC.

The rearrangement joins TRBV7-2 to TRBJ2-1, with 8 bases identical to TRBD2. The germline gives CDR1 SGHTA, CDR2 FQGNSA. The CDR3 spans 16 residues. J lost 6 bases, V lost 4 bases, and 11 bases had no gene match. CDR3 residues: CASSSSFAGGTNEQFF. CDR3 DNA sequence: TGTGCCAGCAGCTCTTCCTTCGCGGGGGGTACCAATGAGCAGTTCTTC. Based on the CDR3 plus reference TRBV7-2 and TRBJ2-1, the full variable domain is GAGVSQSPSNKVTEKGKDVELRCDPISGHTALYWYRQSLGQGLEFLIYFQGNSAPDKSGLPSDRFSAERTGGSVSTLTIQRTQQEDSAVYLCASSSSFAGGTNEQFFGPGTRLTVL.

V usage is TRBV4-3 and J usage is TRBJ1-1; maybe TRBD1 (5 bases). Germline loops: CDR1 LGHNA, CDR2 YSLEER. Deletions cut 2 bases from V and 3 bases from J, with 16 bases between. This CDR3 has 16 amino acids. The chain's CDR3 is CASSQMWGRVDTEAFF. CDR3 bases: TGCGCCAGCAGCCAAATGTGGGGGAGGGTGGACACTGAAGCTTTCTTT.

This clone has only a few counts. CDR3 in amino acids: CSVEFGGNTEAFF. For the CDR3, the DNA is TGCAGCGTTGAATTCGGGGGAAACACTGAAGCTTTCTTT. The chain recombines TRBV29-1 with TRBJ1-1; TRBD1 is a possible D gene (5 bases). CDR3 length: 13 amino acids. V was trimmed by 2 bases and J by 2 bases, leaving 9 bases between them. Germline V gene data show CDR1 as SQVTM and CDR2 as ANQGSEA.

The V gene is TRBV10-3, the J gene TRBJ1-2; maybe TRBD1 (5 bases). Germline lookup yields CDR1 ENHRY and CDR2 SYGVKD. The CDR3 is made up of 13 amino acids. V lost 0 bases and J 4 bases, leaving 6 bases between the germline ends. CDR3 in amino acids: CAISESQGYGYTF. CDR3 in DNA: TGTGCCATCAGTGAGTCGCAGGGCTATGGCTACACCTTC.

Remarks on this clone: Its ends do not fully match the called genes, so a read error is possible. V and J are TRBV6-5 and TRBJ2-7, with D hard to call. CDR1 is MNHEY, CDR2 SVGAGI, per germline. This CDR3 comprises 12 residues. The CDR3 protein is CAISDTSYEQYF. CDR3 nucleotides: TGTGCCATCAGTGACACTTCCTACGAGCAGTACTTC.

Details on this clone: It is likely a read error: a sequence one base away is far more abundant. This specimen includes other DNA sequences encoding the same CDR3. The rearrangement uses TRBV4-3 and TRBJ1-1; maybe TRBD1 (6 bases). Trimming took 3 bases from V and 1 from J, leaving 12 bases between them. The CDR3 loop spans 15 amino acids. Germline V lookup: CDR1 LGHNA, CDR2 YSLEER. CDR3 nucleotides: TGCGCCAGCAGCCACCCCGGGACAAGGAACACTGAAGCTTTCTTT. Translation: CASSHPGTRNTEAFF.

The rearrangement links TRBV13 to TRBJ2-1; 7 bases map to TRBD2. The germline CDR1 and CDR2 sequences are PRHDT and FYEKMQ (reference sequence). V lost 4 bases to trimming and J lost 6 bases; unmatched junction nucleotides: 3. The CDR3 consists of 13 residues. The DNA for the CDR3 is TGTGCCAGCAGCTCCGGACTAGTCAATGAGCAGTTCTTC. It is translated as CASSSGLVNEQFF.

The rearrangement links TRBV6-6 to TRBJ2-7, with no clear D. This CDR3 has 13 amino acids. Germline-derived CDR1 and CDR2 are MNHNY and SVGAGI (reference sequence). V lost 0 bases to trimming and J lost 7 bases, with 10 bases between them. The CDR3 DNA follows: TGTGCCAGCAGTTACTCCTCCCTACATGAGCAGTACTTC. Protein sequence: CASSYSSLHEQYF.

The gene calls are TRBV5-1 and TRBJ1-1; no clear D gene. There are 13 residues in the CDR3. Germline V CDR1 and CDR2: SGHRS, YFSETQ. V gave up 4 bases and J gave up 1 base, with 8 bases separating them. The CDR3 is CASSPGANTEAFF. The DNA of the CDR3 is TGCGCCAGCAGCCCGGGAGCGAACACTGAAGCTTTCTTT. The full variable domain, rest sourced from reference TRBV5-1 and TRBJ1-1, is KAGVTQTPRYLIKTRGQQVTLSCSPISGHRSVSWYQQTPGQGLQFLFEYFSETQRNKGNFPGRFSGRQFSNSRSEMNVSTLELGDSALYLCASSPGANTEAFFGQGTRLTVV.

The chain carries TRBV6-5 and TRBJ2-1; weak D call: TRBD2 (5 bases). Per the germline V gene, CDR1 is MNHEY and CDR2 is SVGAGI. This CDR3 has 15 amino acids. V was pared by 7 bases and J by 5 bases, with 18 bases between. CDR3 in amino acids: CASTPQPTSHNEQFF. DNA for the CDR3: TGTGCCAGCACTCCGCAGCCCACTAGTCACAATGAGCAGTTCTTC.